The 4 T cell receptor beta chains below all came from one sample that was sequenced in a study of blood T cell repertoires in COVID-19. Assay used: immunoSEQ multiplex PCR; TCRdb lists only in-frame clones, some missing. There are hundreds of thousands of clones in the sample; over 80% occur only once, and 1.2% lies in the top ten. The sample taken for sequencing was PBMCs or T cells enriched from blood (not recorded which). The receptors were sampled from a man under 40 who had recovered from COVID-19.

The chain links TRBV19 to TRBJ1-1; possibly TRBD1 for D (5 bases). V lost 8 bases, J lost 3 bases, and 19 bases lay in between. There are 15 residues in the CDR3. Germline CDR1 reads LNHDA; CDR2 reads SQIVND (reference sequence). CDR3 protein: CASRQSFLVDTEAFF. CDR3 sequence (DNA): TGTGCCAGTCGACAGTCATTCCTTGTCGACACTGAAGCTTTCTTT.

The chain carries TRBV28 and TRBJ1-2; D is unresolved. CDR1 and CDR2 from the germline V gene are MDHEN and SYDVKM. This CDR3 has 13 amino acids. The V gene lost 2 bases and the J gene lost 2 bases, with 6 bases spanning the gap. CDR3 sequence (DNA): TGTGCCAGCAGTTTAGAACAGAACTATGGCTACACCTTC. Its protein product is CASSLEQNYGYTF.

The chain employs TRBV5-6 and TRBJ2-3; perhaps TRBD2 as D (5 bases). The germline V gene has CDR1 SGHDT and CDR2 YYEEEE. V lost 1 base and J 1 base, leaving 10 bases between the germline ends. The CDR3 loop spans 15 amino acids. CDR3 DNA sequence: TGTGCCAGCAGCTTGAAGGCGGGCGGCACAGATACGCAGTATTTT. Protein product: CASSLKAGGTDTQYF.

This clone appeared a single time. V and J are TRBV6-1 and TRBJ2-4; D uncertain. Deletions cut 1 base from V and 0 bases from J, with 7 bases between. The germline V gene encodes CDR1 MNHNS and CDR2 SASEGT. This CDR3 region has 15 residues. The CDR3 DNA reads TGTGCCAGCAGTGAAGTGAGACAAGCCAAAAACATTCAGTACTTC. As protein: CASSEVRQAKNIQYF.